The rows below give T cell receptor beta chains drawn from one sample of a study of Ad26.COV2.S vaccination and SARS-CoV-2 variants. Clones were sequenced by immunoSEQ multiplex PCR, and TCRdb holds only the in-frame ones, with some missing. The sample has about 350,000 clones, roughly 90% seen once. The source material was peripheral blood, sampled in a trial of Ad26.COV2.S vaccine versus placebo. These receptors all come from a person between 18 and 65 years old who received the Ad26.COV2.S COVID-19 vaccine or a placebo. Each CDR3 is given with its conserved first and last residue. Each record gives: clone size, J gene, V gene, D gene, CDR3 DNA, CDR3 protein. The D gene is left open where the match is weak. The size field is filled for only some rows; it gives once, few, many or a size class.

NA,TRBJ1-6,TRBV5-6,NA,TGTGCCAGCAGCCTTTGGGGGGGGAGGAATTCACCCCTCCACTTT,CASSLWGGRNSPLHF
once,TRBJ1-1,TRBV11-2,TRBD1,TGTGCCAGCAGCTCCCCATGGGACAGGGCCTCGAACACTGAAGCTTTCTTT,CASSSPWDRASNTEAFF
NA,TRBJ1-2,TRBV27,TRBD1,TGTGCCAGCAGTTTTCAATACGGACAGGGGGCGCATGGCTACACCTTC,CASSFQYGQGAHGYTF
NA,TRBJ2-7,TRBV10-3,NA,TGTGCCATCAGGAACACCGGGAGCCTGAATTACGAGCAGTACTTC,CAIRNTGSLNYEQYF
NA,TRBJ2-5,TRBV5-1,NA,TGCGCCAGCAGCCTCGGACAGCAAGAGACCCAGTACTTC,CASSLGQQETQYF
NA,TRBJ1-2,TRBV4-2,TRBD1,TGTGCCAGCAGCCAAGGAGACAGGGGGCAAGGCTACACCTTC,CASSQGDRGQGYTF
NA,TRBJ2-7,TRBV9,NA,TGTGCCAGCAGCCCGACCGGGGCGGGGGCAATGGGGGAGCAGTACTTC,CASSPTGAGAMGEQYF
NA,TRBJ1-2,TRBV28,NA,TGTGCCAGCCGGGACCGCATCTATGGCTACACCTTC,CASRDRIYGYTF
NA,TRBJ2-7,TRBV27,NA,TGTGCCAGCAGTTTAGTCGGGACTCCCTCCTACGAGCAGTACTTC,CASSLVGTPSYEQYF
NA,TRBJ2-7,TRBV7-9,NA,TGTGCCAGCAGCTTGATTTCTACCTACGAGCAGTACTTC,CASSLISTYEQYF
NA,TRBJ1-6,TRBV28,NA,TGTGCCAGCAGGCCAGCCCGGGGCCTTAATTCACCCCTCCACTTT,CASRPARGLNSPLHF
NA,TRBJ2-3,TRBV7-9,NA,TGTGCCAGCAGCTTAGGTCTGGCCGCCACAGATACGCAGTATTTT,CASSLGLAATDTQYF
NA,TRBJ2-5,TRBV4-2,NA,TGTGCCAGCAGCCAACTCAACCGAGGCCGAGTGCCAGAGACCCAGTACTTC,CASSQLNRGRVPETQYF
NA,TRBJ2-1,TRBV29-1,TRBD2,TGCAGCGTTGTTGTAGCGGGGGAAACCTACAATGAGCAGTTCTTC,CSVVVAGETYNEQFF
NA,TRBJ2-7,TRBV4-2,NA,TGTGCCAGCAGCCAAGGATTGCCCGGACTGGGCTCCTACGAGCAGTACTTC,CASSQGLPGLGSYEQYF
few,TRBJ1-2,TRBV25-1,NA,TGTGCCAGCAGTGCCAGAGGGTATGGCTACACCTTC,CASSARGYGYTF
once,TRBJ2-1,TRBV11-2,TRBD2,TGTGCCAGCAGCCAGCTCGGGGGGGGCCCGAATGAGCAGTTCTTC,CASSQLGGGPNEQFF
NA,TRBJ1-2,TRBV4-1,NA,TGCGCCAGCAGCCAAGACCCCCGCAGGGGCCCGGGTGCTAACTATGGCTACACCTTC,CASSQDPRRGPGANYGYTF
NA,TRBJ2-1,TRBV29-1,TRBD2,TGCAGCGTTAAACTAGCGGGGGGAGTCAATGAGCAGTTCTTC,CSVKLAGGVNEQFF
NA,TRBJ2-2,TRBV19,NA,TGTGCCAGTAGTATTATCACCCGATTCCACACCGGGGAGCTGTTTTTT,CASSIITRFHTGELFF
NA,TRBJ2-1,TRBV7-9,NA,TGTGCCAGCACCCGTTTGGGTGAGCAGTTCTTC,CASTRLGEQFF
many,TRBJ1-6,TRBV18,NA,TGTGCCAGCTCACCGGGGCCCACCCTCCACTTT,CASSPGPTLHF
many,TRBJ2-5,TRBV27,TRBD2,TGTGCCAGTAGAGGACTAGCGGGGGGCGGGACCCAGTACTTC,CASRGLAGGGTQYF
once,TRBJ1-1,TRBV5-1,NA,TGCGCCAGCAGCTTGACACTTTCCAACACGAACACTGAAGCTTTCTTT,CASSLTLSNTNTEAFF
NA,TRBJ1-1,TRBV18,NA,TGTGCCAGCTCACCACAGGAAGGGTATGAAGCTTTCTTT,CASSPQEGYEAFF
NA,TRBJ2-7,TRBV7-9,TRBD2,TGTGCCAGCAACTTCGGGGGGGCCGACGAGCAGTACTTC,CASNFGGADEQYF
once,TRBJ1-1,TRBV10-2,NA,TGCGCCAGCAGACTGCGACGGGGAAAATCTGACACTGAAGCTTTCTTT,CASRLRRGKSDTEAFF
once,TRBJ2-1,TRBV3-1/TRBV3-2,NA,TGTGCCAGCAGCCAGGGGACTTTAAACTACAATGAGCAGTTCTTC,CASSQGTLNYNEQFF
NA,TRBJ2-1,TRBV11-3,NA,TGTGCCAGCAGCTTGGGCGGGGCGAATGAGCAGTTCTTC,CASSLGGANEQFF
once,TRBJ1-5,TRBV28,NA,TGTGCTACAGCCAAAAATGGCCAGCCCCAGCATTTT,CATAKNGQPQHF
NA,TRBJ2-3,TRBV28,NA,TGTGCCAGCAGTTCCCCTGTCACAGATACGCAGTATTTT,CASSSPVTDTQYF
NA,TRBJ2-1,TRBV2,TRBD2,TGTGCCAGCAGTGAGACAGCGGGACTGCACAATGAGCAGTTCTTC,CASSETAGLHNEQFF
once,TRBJ2-1,TRBV6-5,NA,TGTGCCAGCAGGGCCACATATACCTCCTACAATGAGCAGTTCTTC,CASRATYTSYNEQFF
NA,TRBJ2-7,TRBV18,NA,TGTGCCAGCTCACCTCAGGAGGTACTGAGTGGCGAGCAGTACTTC,CASSPQEVLSGEQYF
NA,TRBJ1-2,TRBV2,TRBD1,TGTGCCAGCAGTGAAGCTGCGACAGGGACTATGAGCTACACCTTC,CASSEAATGTMSYTF
NA,TRBJ1-5,TRBV23-1,NA,TGCGCCAGCAGTCAAAGGTCGACAAGGCATGGCAATCAGCCCCAGCATTTT,CASSQRSTRHGNQPQHF
NA,TRBJ1-1,TRBV5-1,TRBD1,TGCGCCAGCAGCTTGGAAGGGGGCCCTGAAGCTTTCTTT,CASSLEGGPEAFF
NA,TRBJ1-2,TRBV6-6,NA,TGTGCCAGCTATCACGAGTATGGCTACACCTTC,CASYHEYGYTF
NA,TRBJ2-3,TRBV5-1,TRBD2,TGCGCCAGCAGCTTAACTAGCGGGGTCTCTAGGGATACGCAGTATTTT,CASSLTSGVSRDTQYF
NA,TRBJ2-7,TRBV18,TRBD2,TGTGCCAGCTCACGGTCAGCGGGGAACTACGAGCAGTACTTC,CASSRSAGNYEQYF
once,TRBJ2-4,TRBV4-3,NA,TGCGCCAGCAGCCAGGAAAGGTTTTTAGGAGTCAAAAACATTCAGTACTTC,CASSQERFLGVKNIQYF
NA,TRBJ2-2,TRBV6-2/TRBV6-3,NA,TGTGCCAGCAGTTACTCGAACACCGGGGAGCTGTTTTTT,CASSYSNTGELFF
NA,TRBJ2-1,TRBV19,NA,TGTGCCAGTGACCGGGGCGCTGGGGGGAGGACCTACAATGAGCAGTTCTTC,CASDRGAGGRTYNEQFF
NA,TRBJ1-1,TRBV6-2/TRBV6-3,TRBD1,TGTGCCAGCAGTTACTTACAGGGGGACACTGAAGCTTTCTTT,CASSYLQGDTEAFF
NA,TRBJ2-1,TRBV5-4,TRBD2,TGTGCCAGCAGCTCCCCCGGGACTAGCGATGGGAATGAGCAGTTCTTC,CASSSPGTSDGNEQFF
NA,TRBJ2-3,TRBV5-6,TRBD1,TGTGCCAGCAGCCCGACAGGGGCCGATACGCAGTATTTT,CASSPTGADTQYF
NA,TRBJ1-2,TRBV6-6,NA,TGTGCCAGCAGTTTACAGGGTAAGGGAGGCTACACCTTC,CASSLQGKGGYTF
NA,TRBJ1-1,TRBV7-2,NA,TGTGCCAGCACCCAGGGAGGGGCTGCCCGGGGCACTGAAGCTTTCTTT,CASTQGGAARGTEAFF
NA,TRBJ2-3,TRBV5-8,NA,TGTGCCAGCAGTTTCGGAAGGATGAGCACAGATACGCAGTATTTT,CASSFGRMSTDTQYF
few,TRBJ2-2,TRBV5-4,NA,TGTGCCAGCAGCTTGTACAGGCTCGCGAACACCGGGGAGCTGTTTTTT,CASSLYRLANTGELFF
NA,TRBJ1-1,TRBV7-9,TRBD1,TGTGCCAGCAGCTTAGCGGAGGGGGCAAAGACTGAAGCTTTCTTT,CASSLAEGAKTEAFF